In this sample, the clone carrying this T cell receptor beta chain turned up once. What it binds is unknown. A much larger clone lies one base from this, so it may be a read error. This record belongs to a study of regulatory T cells in long-lasting Graves disease. This sample's time point: newly diagnosed GD, antithyroid drugs for less than 3 months. Following extraction of RNA from PBMCs, that RNA was used to make the TCR library. EDTA tubes were used for drawing about 9 milliliters of peripheral blood. The germline V gene encodes CDR1 MNHEY and CDR2 SVGAGI. The CDR3 contains 14 residues. Overall study findings and caveats: Owing to a sample size that was small, accuracy may have been reduced.

TCR beta libraries were built with iRepertoire HTBI primers and Arm-PCR of CDR3 regions. TCRdb fed the multiplex PCR reads into MiXCR, producing one record per CDR3 protein. The sample consists of a few hundred thousand distinct CDR3 sequences, 12% of them appearing once. The data were also submitted as part of a second study, on T cells in Graves' hyperthyroidism and ophthalmopathy. From that paper: Those patients with uncontrolled infection, other autoimmune disease, pregnancy or lactation were excluded.

The sequence came from a woman aged 18-35 years with Graves disease. This rearrangement joins TRBV6-5 to TRBJ1-1; D call uncertain. The sample in question was peripheral blood mononuclear cells (PBMCs), obtained at new diagnosis, from a patient treated with antithyroid drugs. CDR3 residues: CASSYKGSNTEVFF. The CDR3 coding sequence is TGTGCCAGCAGTTACAAGGGTTCAAACACTGAAGTTTTCTTT.